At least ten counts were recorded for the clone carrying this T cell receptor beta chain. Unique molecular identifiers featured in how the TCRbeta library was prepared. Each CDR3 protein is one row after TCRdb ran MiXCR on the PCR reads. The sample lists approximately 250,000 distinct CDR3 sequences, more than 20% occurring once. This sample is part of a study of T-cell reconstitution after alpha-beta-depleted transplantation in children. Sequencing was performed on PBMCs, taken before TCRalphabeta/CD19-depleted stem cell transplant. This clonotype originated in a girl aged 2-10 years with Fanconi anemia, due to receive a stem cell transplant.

CDR3 loop: CASSLPGLADTGELFF. The CDR3 DNA sequence: TGTGCCAGCAGCTTACCGGGACTAGCGGACACCGGGGAGCTGTTTTTT. The chain uses TRBV7-9 and TRBJ2-2, with 11 bases that match TRBD2. With 2 bases clipped from V and 3 bases from J, the junction kept 2 bases outside the gene matches. The CDR3 length is 16 residues. From germline, CDR1 is SEHNR and CDR2 FQNEAQ (reference sequence).